What follows are 8 T cell receptor beta chains derived from one specimen sequenced in a study of beta chain features in type 1 diabetes. Study-level findings and limits: The study found moderately but significantly shorter TCRB CDR3s in all four CD4+ subsets of Type 1 diabetes patients.

The whole isolated RNA underwent reverse transcription, so sequencing captured expressed TCRB transcripts. Clones were sequenced by immunoSEQ multiplex PCR, and TCRdb holds only the in-frame ones, with some missing. The sample has about 660,000 clones; over 12% are singletons. These receptors have no identified antigens. Source material: naive CD4+ T cells from blood. These receptors were taken from a man in his late teens or twenties with type 1 diabetes.

The gene calls are TRBV7-2 and TRBJ2-5; tentative D call: TRBD2 (7 bases). CDR1 and CDR2 from the germline V gene are SGHTA and FQGNSA. V lost 7 bases and J 7 bases, leaving 25 bases between the germline ends. This CDR3 has 16 residues. This chain's CDR3 is CASTPRGGGGDGTQYF. The CDR3 bases are TGTGCCAGCACCCCTCGAGGGGGGGGAGGAGATGGGACCCAGTACTTC.

The chain employs TRBV15 and TRBJ1-6, with D perhaps matching TRBD1 (5 bases). The ends were cut back, 0 bases at V and 14 bases at J, with 11 bases in the middle. The CDR3 totals 13 residues. CDR1 LNHNV and CDR2 YYDKDF come from the germline V gene (reference sequence). CDR3 residues: CATSREGAGALHF. Written as DNA, the CDR3 is TGTGCCACCAGCAGAGAAGGGGCCGGGGCCCTCCACTTT.

This clone was counted between two and nine times. The J gene is TRBJ1-1, the V gene TRBV7-2; D perhaps matches TRBD1 (6 bases). Looked up from germline, CDR1 is SGHTA and CDR2 is FQGNSA. V was clipped by 1 base and J by 4 bases, with 10 bases between them. The CDR3 is made up of 14 amino acids. The chain's CDR3 is CASSLGQVGTEAFF. DNA of the CDR3: TGTGCCAGCAGCTTAGGACAGGTGGGCACTGAAGCTTTCTTT.

The genes are TRBV14 and TRBJ2-1, with D tentatively TRBD2 (6 bases). The CDR3 length is 14 residues. V was shortened by 1 base and J by 6 bases, with 10 bases between the two germline ends. CDR1 is SGHDN and CDR2 is FVKESK in the germline V gene. CDR3 nucleotides: TGTGCCAGCAGCCAAGCCGGGAGCTCCAATGAGCAGTTCTTC. Protein sequence: CASSQAGSSNEQFF.

The chain combines TRBV11-2 with TRBJ2-3; no clear D gene. The CDR3 covers 15 residues. Per the germline V gene, CDR1 is SGHAT and CDR2 is FQNNGV. V lost 6 bases to trimming and J lost 0 bases, with 13 bases between them. CDR3 nucleotides: TGTGCCAGCAGGTCTAGAGGCTCTAGCACAGATACGCAGTATTTT. Translating gives CASRSRGSSTDTQYF.

The rearrangement links TRBV29-1 to TRBJ2-7; 10 nucleotides line up with TRBD1. This CDR3 contains 13 residues. The junction had 4 bases not matched to a gene; V was cut back by 4 bases and J by 4 bases. Germline-derived CDR1 and CDR2 are SQVTM and ANQGSEA. The CDR3: CSVGQGAWYEQYF. CDR3 in DNA: TGCAGCGTTGGACAGGGGGCGTGGTACGAGCAGTACTTC.

This clone is a singleton in its sample. This chain joins TRBV5-1 and TRBJ1-1; D is undetermined. CDR3 length: 15 amino acids. The germline gives CDR1 SGHRS, CDR2 YFSETQ. Trimming cost V 0 bases and J 2 bases, with 11 bases left between them. Written as DNA, the CDR3 is TGCGCCAGCAGCTTGGACGCGACGCCAAACACTGAAGCTTTCTTT. Amino acids: CASSLDATPNTEAFF.

This clone was recorded a few times. The genes are TRBV5-1 and TRBJ2-3; a weak D match, TRBD2 (5 bases). The germline CDR1 and CDR2 sequences are SGHRS and YFSETQ. Trimming removed 0 bases from V and 4 bases from J, with 12 bases in between. The CDR3 is made up of 15 amino acids. CDR3 amino acids: CASSLGSGVADTQYF. CDR3 nucleotide sequence: TGCGCCAGCAGCTTGGGAAGCGGTGTGGCAGATACGCAGTATTTT.